This TCR beta chain stems from a study of blood T cell repertoires in COVID-19. The overall study: Donors in the United States, Italy and Spain gave samples during acute or convalescent COVID-19. From T cells, B-cell-depleted T cells, or PBMCs came the material, which was cDNA or gDNA.

Authors' processing steps: Estimated nucleated cell counts came from reference gene primer amplification. TCRdb keeps only in-frame clones here, not all; method: immunoSEQ multiplex PCR. V, J and clone size reflect that table, while D and trimming were determined from the DNA. Of about 12,000 clones listed, approximately 88% were seen once; the top ten hold 25% to 35%. This CDR3 is built from 15 residues. Germline V gene lookup returns CDR1 SEHNR and CDR2 FQNEAQ (reference sequence). V was pared by 1 base and J by 4 bases, with 5 bases of the junction left unmatched. The chain joins TRBV7-9 to TRBJ2-7; TRBD2 aligns across 9 bases. Sequences were obtained from peripheral blood. This receptor was identified in a human donor in a cohort sampled during active COVID-19. The CDR3 nucleotides read TGTGCCAGCAGCTTAGATTTTAGCGGGAGATACGAGCAGTACTTC. This codes for CASSLDFSGRYEQYF.